Presented here are 2 T cell receptor beta chains from one specimen sequenced in a study of shared clonotypes between healthy human individuals. The method was immunoSEQ multiplex PCR; TCRdb's version includes in-frame clones alone and lacks a portion of them. This table has over 950,000 clones, roughly 80% appearing once. What was sequenced was memory CD4+ T cells from PBMCs. The sample's subset: CD45RA-negative fraction. The source of these receptors is a young man in good health. Some clones in this sample may be carry-over from other donors' samples.

The chain carries TRBV12-2 and TRBJ2-5. TRBV12-2 is an annotated pseudogene. The CDR3 runs to 17 residues. CDR3 amino acids: CASRLDERGACGETQYF. The CDR3 bases are TGTGCAAGTCGCTTAGATGAGAGGGGAGCCTGTGGGGAGACCCAGTACTTC.

J is TRBJ2-7 and V is TRBV11-2; no clear D. CDR1 and CDR2 (germline): SGHAT, FQNNGV. Trimming stripped 1 base from V and 0 bases from J, with 7 bases between. The CDR3 runs to 14 residues. CDR3 loop: CASSLVASSYEQYF. CDR3 nucleotides: TGTGCCAGCAGCTTAGTTGCGAGCTCCTACGAGCAGTACTTC.